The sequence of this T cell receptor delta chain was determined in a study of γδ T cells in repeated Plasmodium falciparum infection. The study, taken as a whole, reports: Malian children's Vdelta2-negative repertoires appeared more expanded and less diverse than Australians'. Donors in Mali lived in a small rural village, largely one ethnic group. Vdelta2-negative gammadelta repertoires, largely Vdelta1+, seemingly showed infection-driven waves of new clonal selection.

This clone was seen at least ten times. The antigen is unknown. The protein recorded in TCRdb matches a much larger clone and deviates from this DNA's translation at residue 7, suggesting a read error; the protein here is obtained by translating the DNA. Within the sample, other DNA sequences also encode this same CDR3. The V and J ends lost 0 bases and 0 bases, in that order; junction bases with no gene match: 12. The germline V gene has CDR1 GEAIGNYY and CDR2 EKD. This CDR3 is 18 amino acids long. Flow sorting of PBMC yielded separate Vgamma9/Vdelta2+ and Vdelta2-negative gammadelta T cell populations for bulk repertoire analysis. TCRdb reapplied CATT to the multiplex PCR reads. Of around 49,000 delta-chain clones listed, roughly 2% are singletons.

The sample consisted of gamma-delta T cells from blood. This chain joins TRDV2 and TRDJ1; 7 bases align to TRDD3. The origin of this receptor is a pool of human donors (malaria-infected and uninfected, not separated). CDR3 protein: CACDTLRTGEQYTDKLIF. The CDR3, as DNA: TGTGCCTGTGACACCCTAAGGACTGGGGAACAGTACACCGATAAACTCATCTTT.